These 22 T cell receptor beta chains were sequenced from one sample in a study of blood T cell repertoires in COVID-19. Data came from immunoSEQ multiplex PCR; TCRdb stores just in-frame clones and leaves some out. This sample carries about 210,000 clones, around 83% of them seen once, and the ten largest clones take 2.5% to 3.5%. Material for sequencing was peripheral blood. These receptors came from a man aged 45-65 years with active or convalescent COVID-19.

V usage is TRBV7-8 and J usage is TRBJ1-5; TRBD1 aligns across 8 bases. This CDR3 is 14 amino acids long. V shed 3 bases and J 10 bases; nucleotides not matched to a gene: 8. CDR1 is SGHVS and CDR2 is FQNEAQ in the germline V gene. CDR3 nucleotide sequence: TGTGCCAGCAGCTTTCCAGGGGGCTCAGGACCCCAGCATTTT. Protein sequence: CASSFPGGSGPQHF.

The chain combines TRBV3-1 (or the pseudogene TRBV3-2) with TRBJ1-5; no clear D gene. The CDR3 is made up of 15 amino acids. V dropped 2 bases and J dropped 0 bases, with 8 bases sitting between them. Germline values: CDR1 LGHDT, CDR2 YNNKEL (reference sequence). CDR3 in DNA: TGTGCCAGCAGCCAAACAAGAAATAGCAATCAGCCCCAGCATTTT. Its translation is CASSQTRNSNQPQHF.

This clone was found once. The V and J genes are TRBV2 and TRBJ1-2; possibly TRBD1 for D (5 bases). This CDR3 is 15 amino acids long. V was pared by 0 bases and J by 5 bases, with 13 bases between. The V gene's germline CDR1 is SNHLY and CDR2 FYNNEI. The CDR3 is CASSEAGLPTYGYTF. The CDR3 bases are TGTGCCAGCAGTGAAGCGGGACTACCCACATATGGCTACACCTTC.

This clone was recorded only once. The chain employs TRBV7-8 and TRBJ1-4, with D perhaps matching TRBD1 (5 bases). Germline V gene data show CDR1 as SGHVS and CDR2 as FQNEAQ. V was cut by 0 bases and J by 4 bases, with 12 bases left in between. The CDR3 covers 16 residues. The CDR3 DNA reads TGTGCCAGCAGCTTAGCCCAGGGAGGGCTTAATGAAAAACTGTTTTTT. Amino acid sequence: CASSLAQGGLNEKLFF.

The chain combines TRBV28 with TRBJ1-2; 10 bases fit TRBD1. The CDR3 contains 18 residues. J was trimmed by 5 bases and V by 9 bases; bases with no gene match: 21. Germline V lookup: CDR1 MDHEN, CDR2 SYDVKM. CDR3 sequence (DNA): TGTGCCAGTGGACCGGGACAGGGGTTTAACATCCGGGGTTATGGCTACACCTTC. Encoded protein: CASGPGQGFNIRGYGYTF.

This sequence joins TRBV13 and TRBJ2-6; TRBD1 agrees at 9 bases. The CDR3 is made up of 18 amino acids. Per germline, CDR1 PRHDT and CDR2 FYEKMQ (reference sequence). Losses at the gene ends were 5 bases for V and 3 bases for J; bases not matched to a gene: 11. CDR3 nucleotide sequence: TGTGCCAGCAGCCGTGCCTGGACAGGGGACCTTGGGGCCAACGTCCTGACTTTC. Its protein is CASSRAWTGDLGANVLTF.

The rearrangement joins TRBV11-2 to TRBJ1-2, with a tentative D call TRBD1 (5 bases). This CDR3 is built from 14 residues. V was cut by 3 bases and J by 4 bases, with 12 bases left in between. Germline values: CDR1 SGHAT, CDR2 FQNNGV. The CDR3 DNA is TGTGCCAGCAGCTTTTGGCAGGGCGGCTATGGCTACACCTTC. The encoded protein is CASSFWQGGYGYTF.

DNA for the CDR3: TGCGCCAGCAGCTTGAGTGGAGCGGCGCTCGTGGAGACCCAGTACTTC. It yields the protein CASSLSGAALVETQYF. The gene calls are TRBV5-1 and TRBJ2-5, with D perhaps matching TRBD2 (5 bases). The CDR3 totals 16 residues. V shed 1 base and J shed 5 bases, with 18 bases lying between them. Germline V lookup: CDR1 SGHRS, CDR2 YFSETQ.

The chain employs TRBV24-1 and TRBJ2-2; 12 positions agree with TRBD1. The CDR3 is made up of 18 amino acids. V shed 4 bases, J shed 6 bases, and the junction held 11 bases outside the gene matches. Germline CDR1 and CDR2: KGHDR and SFDVKD. CDR3 DNA sequence: TGTGCCACCAGTGACCCCGGGGCTGGGACAGGGGGCCCCGGGGAGCTGTTTTTT. This gives the protein CATSDPGAGTGGPGELFF.

This CDR3 reads CASSLADRSSYNSPLHF. The CDR3, as DNA: TGTGCCAGCAGCCTGGCGGACAGGAGCTCCTATAATTCACCCCTCCACTTT. The V call is TRBV5-4, the J call TRBJ1-6, with 7 positions matching TRBD1. Germline CDR1 is SGHNT and CDR2 is YYREEE (reference sequence). The CDR3 contains 17 residues. Trimming removed 4 bases from V and 0 bases from J; junction bases left unmatched: 7.

The V call is TRBV7-9, the J call TRBJ2-1; 8 nucleotides line up with TRBD2. Germline CDR1 reads SEHNR; CDR2 reads FQNEAQ (reference sequence). Trimming cost V 3 bases and J 5 bases; bases outside gene matches: 3. The CDR3 is made up of 14 amino acids. The CDR3 DNA follows: TGTGCCAGCAGCTTCGCCGGGGGGGACAATGAGCAGTTCTTC. The encoded protein is CASSFAGGDNEQFF.

V and J are TRBV2 and TRBJ2-5; perhaps TRBD1 as D (5 bases). The CDR3 spans 16 residues. The V end lost 5 bases, the J end lost 2 bases, and 18 bases lay between the germline ends. CDR1 is SNHLY, CDR2 FYNNEI, per germline. The CDR3 region has the DNA TGTGCCAGCAGTTCCGAGGCAGGGCCACCACAAGAGACCCAGTACTTC. It specifies CASSSEAGPPQETQYF.

This chain connects TRBV19 to TRBJ1-1; TRBD1 might be the D (5 bases). With 3 bases removed from V and 3 bases from J, the gap between germline ends came to 17 bases. The CDR3 runs to 16 residues. From germline, CDR1 is LNHDA and CDR2 SQIVND (reference sequence). Here the CDR3 reads CASSISPLGRDTEAFF. CDR3 DNA: TGTGCCAGTAGTATTAGCCCCCTCGGCAGGGACACTGAAGCTTTCTTT.

The genes are TRBV2 and TRBJ2-5; a possible D gene is TRBD1 (5 bases). CDR1 is SNHLY, CDR2 FYNNEI, per germline. Trimming took off 1 base at V and 4 bases at J, with 16 bases between the two ends. CDR3 length equals 16 residues. CDR3 nucleotide sequence: TGTGCCAGCAGTGAAGAAAGGGGCAAGACTGGAGAGACCCAGTACTTC. Translation gives CASSEERGKTGETQYF. The whole variable domain, filled in from reference TRBV2 and TRBJ2-5, reads EPEVTQTPSHQVTQMGQEVILRCVPISNHLYFYWYRQILGQKVEFLVSFYNNEISEKSEIFDDQFSVERPDGSNFTLKIRSTKLEDSAMYFCASSEERGKTGETQYFGPGTRLLVL.

V and J are TRBV7-9 and TRBJ2-3; 8 nucleotides align to TRBD2. Trimming removed 4 bases from V and 8 bases from J; junction bases left unmatched: 8. Germline V gives CDR1 SEHNR, CDR2 FQNEAQ (reference sequence). The CDR3 sequence is 14 residues long. The CDR3 spells CASSSRGGEGTQYF. CDR3 coding DNA: TGTGCCAGCAGCTCACGGGGGGGAGAGGGTACGCAGTATTTT. Looking up the rest from reference TRBV7-9 and TRBJ2-3 gives the full variable domain: DTGVSQNPRHKITKRGQNVTFRCDPISEHNRLYWYRQTLGQGPEFLTYFQNEAQLEKSRLLSDRFSAERPKGSFSTLEIQRTEQGDSAMYLCASSSRGGEGTQYFGPGTRLTVL.

In its sample, this clone was seen once. V and J are TRBV19 and TRBJ1-1; D is uncertain. Germline V gene data show CDR1 as LNHDA and CDR2 as SQIVND (reference sequence). This CDR3 region has 10 residues. Trimming took off 10 bases at V and 3 bases at J, with 6 bases between the two ends. The CDR3 DNA is TGTGCCACCTTCTACACTGAAGCTTTCTTT. Amino acid sequence: CATFYTEAFF.

This clone has more than one count but fewer than ten. J is TRBJ1-6 and V is TRBV30, with TRBD1 identical over 8 bases. The germline V gene has CDR1 GTSNPN and CDR2 SVGIG (reference sequence). V was clipped by 2 bases and J by 8 bases; unmatched bases: 8. This CDR3 has 15 residues. The CDR3 nucleotides read TGTGCCTGGAGTTCTCGGACAGGGTCGGATTCACCCCTCCACTTT. It is translated as CAWSSRTGSDSPLHF.

A few counts support this clone. CDR3 in amino acids: CASSPMGLADYNEQFF. CDR3 nucleotides: TGTGCCAGCAGCCCTATGGGGCTAGCGGATTACAATGAGCAGTTCTTC. This chain uses TRBV14 with TRBJ2-1, with 7 bases fitting TRBD2. Germline V gene sequence: CDR1 SGHDN, CDR2 FVKESK. The V segment lost 4 bases and the J segment 4 bases; nucleotides outside the gene matches: 10. There are 16 residues in the CDR3.

V usage is TRBV12-3 or TRBV12-4 and J usage is TRBJ2-7, with a possible D match to TRBD2 (5 bases). The V end was cut by 10 bases, the J end by 3 bases, with 10 bases between. This CDR3 contains 11 residues. CDR3 sequence (DNA): TGTGCCATAAGTCGGGGCTACGAGCAGTACTTC. Its protein is CAISRGYEQYF.

The chain uses TRBV7-8 and TRBJ1-2, with D maybe TRBD1 (6 bases). Trimming removed 7 bases from V and 2 bases from J, with 14 bases in between. In germline, CDR1 is SGHVS, CDR2 FQNEAQ. The CDR3 covers 14 residues. This CDR3 is CASIPPDRNYGYTF. CDR3 bases: TGTGCCAGCATCCCGCCGGACAGAAACTATGGCTACACCTTC.

The chain carries TRBV7-2 and TRBJ1-1; a possible D gene is TRBD1 (6 bases). The germline gives CDR1 SGHTA, CDR2 FQGNSA. V lost 5 bases and J 7 bases, leaving 20 bases between the germline ends. CDR3 size: 15 residues. The CDR3 sequence is CASSRNSLGGLEAFF. CDR3 nucleotides: TGTGCCAGCAGCCGGAACTCCCTCGGGGGGCTTGAAGCTTTCTTT. Using reference TRBV7-2 and TRBJ1-1 for the parts outside the CDR3, the full variable domain is GAGVSQSPSNKVTEKGKDVELRCDPISGHTALYWYRQSLGQGLEFLIYFQGNSAPDKSGLPSDRFSAERTGGSVSTLTIQRTQQEDSAVYLCASSRNSLGGLEAFFGQGTRLTVV.

The chain carries TRBV9 and TRBJ2-7; 10 bases fit TRBD1. Trimming removed 0 bases from V and 6 bases from J; junction bases left unmatched: 9. Germline loops: CDR1 SGDLS, CDR2 YYNGEE. The CDR3 totals 16 residues. The CDR3 sequence: CASSVAAGTGVSEQYF. The CDR3 DNA follows: TGTGCCAGCAGCGTAGCGGCAGGGACAGGGGTTTCCGAGCAGTACTTC.